The 27 T cell receptor beta chains listed next were all sequenced from one sample in a study of T cells expressing NK-cell markers. TCRdb re-analyzed the 5' RACE reads; it lists each CDR3 protein once, without DNA. This sample's table reports roughly 180,000 distinct CDR3 sequences. The sample consisted of blood T cells: a sorted CD56 or NKG2C T cell subset, CD4+ or CD8+ T cells, or bulk PBMC T cells (not recorded which). The receptors were gathered from a woman between 18 and 70 years old in good health.

The V gene is TRBV27, the J gene TRBJ1-4; checking the TCRdb D call of TRBD1 is not possible without DNA. The CDR3 runs to 13 residues. In germline, CDR1 is MNHEY, CDR2 SMNVEV (reference sequence). CDR3: CASSSPGGEKLFF. Together with reference TRBV27 and TRBJ1-4, the CDR3 gives the full variable domain: EAQVTQNPRYLITVTGKKLTVTCSQNMNHEYMSWYRQDPGLGLRQIYYSMNVEVTDKGDVPEGYKVSRKEKRNFPLILESPSPNQTSLYFCASSSPGGEKLFFGSGTQLSVL.

The chain employs TRBV4-1 and TRBJ2-3; the TCRdb call, TRBD2, lacks DNA for checking. The CDR3 covers 19 residues. The V gene's germline CDR1 is MGHRA and CDR2 YSYEKL. The CDR3 region is CASSQDLVAGGPSTDTQYF.

The J gene is TRBJ1-4, the V gene TRBV5-1; TCRdb lists TRBD1, though no DNA is available to test this call. The CDR3 consists of 15 residues. CDR1 is SGHRS, CDR2 YFSETQ, per germline. CDR3 loop: CASSLWDPSNEKLFF.

The chain is built from TRBV20-1 and TRBJ2-5; TCRdb selects TRBD2, and the lack of DNA leaves this call unchecked. In germline, CDR1 is DFQATT, CDR2 SNEGSKA (reference sequence). This CDR3 is built from 15 residues. CDR3 loop: CSAPTSGNPPETQYF.

The chain links TRBV20-1 to TRBJ1-1; TCRdb reports TRBD1, a call that lacks DNA to check it against. The CDR3 runs 17 residues. Germline V gives CDR1 DFQATT, CDR2 SNEGSKA (reference sequence). This chain's CDR3 is CSANSRGQGAWNTEAFF.

CDR3 loop: CASSQDAARETQYF. This sequence joins TRBV4-1 and TRBJ2-5; TCRdb gives TRBD2 as the D gene, but with no DNA this cannot be confirmed. CDR3 size: 14 residues. The germline CDR1 and CDR2 sequences are MGHRA and YSYEKL.

The chain has TRBV2 and TRBJ2-7; TCRdb's assignment of TRBD1 cannot be checked, as there is no DNA. CDR1 and CDR2 (germline): SNHLY, FYNNEI. The CDR3 totals 14 residues. CDR3 residues: CASSQGQGIYEQYF.

The chain carries TRBV2 and TRBJ2-7. Germline V gene lookup returns CDR1 SNHLY and CDR2 FYNNEI. There are 14 residues in the CDR3. This chain's CDR3 is CASSGTAFSYEQYF.

The genes are TRBV24-1 and TRBJ2-2; the TRBD1 assignment by TCRdb is unverifiable without DNA. This CDR3 has 16 amino acids. Germline V gene lookup returns CDR1 KGHDR and CDR2 SFDVKD. The CDR3 loop is CATSDLGRENTGELFF.

The chain is built from TRBV20-1 and TRBJ2-7; the TRBD2 assignment by TCRdb is unverifiable without DNA. CDR1 is DFQATT, CDR2 SNEGSKA, per germline (reference sequence). This CDR3 contains 15 residues. The CDR3 sequence: CSARPLAGGSYEQYF.

V is TRBV6-5 and J is TRBJ2-3. Germline V lookup: CDR1 MNHEY, CDR2 SVGAGI. This CDR3 region has 15 residues. CDR3 in amino acids: CASSYSGIDTDTQYF.

The rearrangement uses TRBV10-3 and TRBJ1-1; the D gene TCRdb calls, TRBD1, cannot be checked with no DNA. The V gene's germline CDR1 is ENHRY and CDR2 SYGVKD. This CDR3 has 15 amino acids. CDR3 in amino acids: CAISKDRSMNTEAFF.

The CDR3 loop reads CSVPSRENSYEQYF. This chain joins TRBV29-1 and TRBJ2-7; TCRdb names TRBD1, which stays unverified in the absence of DNA. In germline, CDR1 is SQVTM, CDR2 ANQGSEA. This CDR3 contains 14 residues.

The J gene is TRBJ2-5, the V gene TRBV9; the D call from TCRdb, TRBD2, cannot be confirmed without DNA. CDR1 and CDR2 (germline): SGDLS, YYNGEE. CDR3 length: 14 residues. The CDR3 sequence: CASSVGAEGETQYF.

The chain combines TRBV2 with TRBJ2-7; TCRdb reports TRBD1, a call that lacks DNA to check it against. CDR1 is SNHLY, CDR2 FYNNEI, per germline. The CDR3 has 13 amino acids. The CDR3 protein is CASGGGPSYEQYF.

This chain joins TRBV7-9 and TRBJ2-6. The CDR3 runs to 15 residues. Germline-derived CDR1 and CDR2 are SEHNR and FQNEAQ (reference sequence). The CDR3 sequence is CASSVGGTGANVLTF.

The rearrangement links TRBV5-1 to TRBJ1-1; TCRdb calls TRBD1, which cannot be checked without DNA. Germline-derived CDR1 and CDR2 are SGHRS and YFSETQ. The CDR3 runs 16 residues. The CDR3 reads CASSGAGARLNTEAFF.

The rearrangement links TRBV27 to TRBJ2-7. Germline CDR1 MNHEY, CDR2 SMNVEV (reference sequence). This CDR3 spans 11 amino acids. CDR3 in amino acids: CASTRPDEQYF.

V usage is TRBV9 and J usage is TRBJ2-1; the D call of TRBD2 rests on TCRdb alone, since no DNA is present to check it. This CDR3 spans 14 amino acids. The germline CDR1 and CDR2 sequences are SGDLS and YYNGEE. The CDR3: CASSVSGRAGEQFF.

The chain couples TRBV2 to TRBJ2-7; TCRdb outputs TRBD2, but without DNA this stays unchecked. Germline assignment: CDR1 SNHLY and CDR2 FYNNEI. This CDR3 is built from 14 residues. CDR3 amino acids: CASSGGLAEYEQYF.

The V and J genes are TRBV5-1 and TRBJ2-3; lacking DNA, the TRBD2 call made by TCRdb goes unchecked. Per the germline V gene, CDR1 is SGHRS and CDR2 is YFSETQ. This CDR3 has 16 amino acids. CDR3 sequence: CASSFSGGLGTDTQYF.

This chain joins TRBV4-1 and TRBJ2-1; as DNA is missing, the TRBD2 call by TCRdb cannot be tested. The CDR3 runs to 17 residues. Germline-derived CDR1 and CDR2 are MGHRA and YSYEKL. CDR3 protein: CASSHFKLAGGHNEQFF.

The rearrangement joins TRBV24-1 to TRBJ1-2. Germline CDR1 and CDR2: KGHDR and SFDVKD. The CDR3 has 13 amino acids. The CDR3 spells CATSDFLGYGYTF.

This chain connects TRBV28 to TRBJ1-6; TCRdb names TRBD1, which stays unverified in the absence of DNA. Germline loops: CDR1 MDHEN, CDR2 SYDVKM. The CDR3 spans 13 residues. CDR3 residues: CASRGVLNSPLHF.

This chain connects TRBV25-1 to TRBJ2-4. CDR3 length: 11 residues. Germline V CDR1 and CDR2: MGHDK, SYGVNS. Here the CDR3 reads CASSWGKIQYF.

This chain links TRBV5-1 with TRBJ1-1; TCRdb designates TRBD1, a call that cannot be tested without DNA. Germline V gene data show CDR1 as SGHRS and CDR2 as YFSETQ. This CDR3 is 16 amino acids long. CDR3: CASSSGQGTRNTEAFF.

The chain couples TRBV6-1 to TRBJ1-3; TCRdb's D gene call, TRBD1, goes unchecked for lack of DNA. In germline, CDR1 is MNHNS, CDR2 SASEGT. This CDR3 spans 15 amino acids. The CDR3 region is CASRRTENLGNTIYF.